This TCR beta chain was documented in a study of T cells in Graves' hyperthyroidism and ophthalmopathy (dated by TCRdb to the late 2010s). At the level of the whole study: Peripheral blood was collected at initial diagnosis, before any treatment. To identify distinguishing TCR V-J signatures, a discovery cohort of 100 or so patients was used, comprising 40 to 45 with Graves' ophthalmopathy and under 60 with stable Graves' hyperthyroidism. Whether ophthalmopathy could be predicted prospectively was tested in an independent validation cohort made up of under 20 hyperthyroidism patients plus 17 patients who later progressed to ophthalmopathy. The roughly 100 discovery patients were randomly split 7:3 into training and test sets. The study also compared thyroid tissue and blood T-cell repertoires from a handful of Graves' hyperthyroidism patients. After sampling, hyperthyroidism patients received methimazole starting at 30 mg daily, and ophthalmopathy patients received high-dose intravenous methylprednisolone. The paper describes TCR Vbeta CDR3 sequencing of 135 peripheral blood samples, made up of about 40 ophthalmopathy patients, over 70 hyperthyroidism patients and 17 progressor patients. General conclusions and limits of the study: No statistical method was used to fix the sample size in advance, and group allocation was not hidden from the investigators. Most expanded thyroid clonotypes (frequency above 0.001) were also found in blood, which suggests that blood repertoires may mirror thyroid immune responses. In validation, progression to ophthalmopathy was predicted by the model with around 71% sensitivity and 72% to 85% specificity, a median of approximately 6.5 months before onset. A 13 V-J signature model separated ophthalmopathy from stable hyperthyroidism, with nearly 90% sensitivity and approximately 81% specificity in cross-validation and 80%/75% in testing.

The TCR beta CDR3 regions were amplified from the RNA transcripts. The first round of RT-PCR for the TCR CDR3 was performed with the HTBI primer set and the Qiagen OneStep RT-PCR kit. Libraries were constructed in a second round of multiplex PCR, after which size selection and purification were carried out. Sequencing of the libraries was done on an Illumina HiSeq2000 using paired-end 100 bp reads. As for the original processing: SOAPnuke was used to process the raw data, throwing out any read that contained adapters or uncalled bases, had a mean Phred below 15, or lacked an exact constant-primer or identifier match. COPE v1.2.5 was used to merge the high-quality paired reads, and each unique nucleotide sequence was defined as a clonotype. MiTCR v1.1 was used to align the clonotypes against IMGT TRBV, TRBD and TRBJ reference segments. The analysis was restricted to V-J combinations with a frequency above 0.0001, which together covered 99% to 99.2% of the repertoires. The TCS score was defined as the ratio of F50 (clonal expansion) to E x V (chaos), calculated using BLOSUM62-based TCRdist between CDR3 peptides within each V-J. Welch's t-statistics and random forest reduced approximately 520 V-J features to roughly 13, which were used in a naive Bayes classifier (R e1071). The public reads were quality trimmed at Q25 with fastp and then assembled into clones with MiXCR by TCRdb, keeping productive beta chains. All rows with the same CDR3 protein become a single entry with the most common DNA and genes. The V and J calls and clone size are TCRdb's, not the authors'. In all, the sample holds hundreds of thousands of distinct CDR3 sequences, and around an eighth of those were seen once. The ten largest clones represent approximately 27% of the sample.

V sheds 7 bases and J sheds 0 bases, leaving 28 bases between their ends. Based on the germline V gene (reference sequence), the CDR1 and CDR2 sequences are SEHNR and FQNEAQ. Including the terminal cysteine and phenylalanine, the CDR3 comprises 20 residues. Here the CDR3 DNA is all that survives: 60 bases in frame from base 1. This clonotype occurred a few times. Its cognate antigen has yet to be identified. No qualities accompany the bases; no much larger clone lies one base away. Moderately to severely active disease, a Clinical Activity Score of at least 3, a NOSPECS grade of at least 4, and a duration under 3 months were present in ophthalmopathy patients. Exclusion was applied to patients with uncontrolled infections, other autoimmune diseases, pregnancy or lactation. Diagnoses were established on the basis of clinical symptoms, serum thyroxine and TRAb, thyroid ultrasound, and orbital computed tomography. Ficoll-Paque density gradient centrifugation was used to isolate PBMCs from 9.5 to 10 ml of fresh peripheral blood. Total RNA was extracted with Trizol reagent, and quality was checked on an Agilent 2100 Bioanalyzer.

Recombination linked TRBV7-9 to TRBJ2-1; a confident D gene designation cannot be given. Input material: blood. This TCR was recovered from a man between 45 and 60 years old with Graves' ophthalmopathy. The CDR3 region: CASTPPPFLRRALSYNEQFF. The DNA sequence is as follows: TGTGCCAGCACTCCCCCCCCTTTTTTGCGCCGGGCCCTCTCCTACAATGAGCAGTTCTTC.